The rows below give T cell receptor beta chains drawn from one sample of a study of blood T cell repertoires in COVID-19. Assay used: immunoSEQ multiplex PCR; TCRdb lists only in-frame clones, some missing. This table holds 25,000 to 35,000 clones, roughly 93% found once. The specimen was peripheral blood. All receptors come from a woman aged 65 to 85 with COVID-19, enrolled during active disease. CDR3s include the opening cysteine and the closing phenylalanine or tryptophan. The order of the fields is J gene, clone size, D gene, V gene, CDR3 DNA, CDR3 protein. The D gene is left open where the match is weak. Size tells how often a clone was seen (once, few, many) or the class of an expanded clone, and some rows leave it out.

TRBJ2-2 | . | . | TRBV3-1/TRBV3-2 | TGTGCCAGCAAAATGGAGGGCGCGAACACCGGGGAGCTGTTTTTT | CASKMEGANTGELFF
TRBJ1-5 | . | TRBD1 | TRBV18 | TGTGCCAGCTCACAGGGACAGGGAAATCAGCCCCAGCATTTT | CASSQGQGNQPQHF
TRBJ1-2 | . | TRBD1 | TRBV18 | TGTGCCAGCTCACCACTCGGACAGGGGGTACACTATGGCTACACCTTC | CASSPLGQGVHYGYTF
TRBJ2-1 | . | . | TRBV5-4 | TGTGCCAGCAGCGGAGACTTAAGCTCCTACAATGAGCAGTTCTTC | CASSGDLSSYNEQFF
TRBJ2-1 | . | . | TRBV6-2/TRBV6-3 | TGTGCCAGCAGCCCCCGGGACTTTGTCATCTACAATGAGCAGTTCTTC | CASSPRDFVIYNEQFF
TRBJ1-1 | once | . | TRBV29-1 | TGCAGCGTTGAAGCGACAGTGAACACTGAAGCTTTCTTT | CSVEATVNTEAFF
TRBJ1-2 | . | . | TRBV28 | TGTGCCAGCAGGACGCCGAAAGGGGCGTCGAGTGGCTACACCTTC | CASRTPKGASSGYTF
TRBJ1-6 | once | . | TRBV11-2 | TGTGCCAGCAGCTTATATCGGGAGTATAATTCACCCCTCCACTTT | CASSLYREYNSPLHF
TRBJ1-2 | . | . | TRBV24-1 | TGTGCCACCAGTGATTCCGTCGGCCCGGGACACCGTAACTATGGCTACACCTTC | CATSDSVGPGHRNYGYTF
TRBJ2-1 | . | . | TRBV3-1/TRBV3-2 | TGTGCCAGCAGCCAAGTTAACGGTGAGCAGTTCTTC | CASSQVNGEQFF
TRBJ1-4 | . | . | TRBV14 | TGTGCCAGCAGCCCCCTGGGAGGGGAGATTGCTGAAAAACTGTTTTTT | CASSPLGGEIAEKLFF
TRBJ1-4 | . | TRBD1 | TRBV5-1 | TGCGCCAGCAGCTTACAGGGGGTTGATGAAAAACTGTTTTTT | CASSLQGVDEKLFF
TRBJ2-1 | . | . | TRBV5-1 | TGCGCCAGCAGCCCGACGACGGGCTCCTACAATGAGCAGTTCTTC | CASSPTTGSYNEQFF
TRBJ2-7 | once | TRBD2 | TRBV28 | TGTGCCAGCAGGGAAGGACTAGCGGGAACCTACGAGCAGTACTTC | CASREGLAGTYEQYF
TRBJ2-5 | . | TRBD2 | TRBV3-1/TRBV3-2 | TGTGCCAGCAGCCAAGAGCGACGGGGGGGCGAGACCCAGTACTTC | CASSQERRGGETQYF
TRBJ1-2 | few | . | TRBV28 | TGTGCCAGCAGTTTTGCCAGGGACTATGGCTACACCTTC | CASSFARDYGYTF
TRBJ2-1 | . | . | TRBV4-2 | TGTGCCAGCAGCCAAATACAGATATACAATGAGCAGTTCTTC | CASSQIQIYNEQFF
TRBJ1-1 | . | TRBD1 | TRBV7-8 | TGTGCCAGCAGCTTACTGCGACAGGGAGCTGAAGCTTTCTTT | CASSLLRQGAEAFF
TRBJ2-5 | . | . | TRBV5-1 | TGCGCCAGCAGCTTGGCCGTGATCAGCCAAGAGACCCAGTACTTC | CASSLAVISQETQYF
TRBJ2-4 | . | . | TRBV2 | TGTGCCAGCAGTGATTCGGGGATCAAAAACATTCAGTACTTC | CASSDSGIKNIQYF
TRBJ2-1 | . | TRBD1 | TRBV24-1 | TGTGCCACCAGTGATTCCTGGACAGGGGGTCAGTTCTTC | CATSDSWTGGQFF
TRBJ2-7 | . | TRBD2 | TRBV6-2/TRBV6-3 | TGTGCCAGCAGCCAGTCACCGGGACTAGCGGGAGCAGGCGGTCAGTCGAGAGGCTACGAGCAGTACTTC | CASSQSPGLAGAGGQSRGYEQYF
TRBJ2-2 | . | . | TRBV7-9 | TGTGCCAGCAGCTTCGTAGAAGACACCGGGGAGCTGTTTTTT | CASSFVEDTGELFF
TRBJ2-1 | . | TRBD1 | TRBV7-9 | TGTGCCAGCAGCTCCGGGACAGCCTCGAGAAATGAGCAGTTCTTC | CASSSGTASRNEQFF
TRBJ2-1 | . | TRBD2 | TRBV27 | TGTGCCAGCAAGCTCCTGCCGACAGCGGGAGAGTCTGAGCAGTTCTTC | CASKLLPTAGESEQFF
TRBJ2-7 | once | TRBD1 | TRBV3-1/TRBV3-2 | TGTGCCAGCAGCCAAGATCTGGGGACAGGGTACTACGAGCAGTACTTC | CASSQDLGTGYYEQYF
TRBJ2-7 | . | TRBD2 | TRBV6-5 | TGTGCCAGCAGTCACCCCGGCGGGAGCTACGAGCAGTACTTC | CASSHPGGSYEQYF
TRBJ2-6 | . | . | TRBV19 | TGTGCCACTTCCGAGGCGGGGGCCAACGTCCTGACTTTC | CATSEAGANVLTF
TRBJ1-2 | . | TRBD1 | TRBV28 | TGTGCCAGCAGTCCCCATGGCGGACAGGGCAGACTCTATGGCTACACCTTC | CASSPHGGQGRLYGYTF
TRBJ2-2 | . | TRBD2 | TRBV28 | TGTGCCAGCACTGGGCCTAGCGGTGACACCGGGGAGCTGTTTTTT | CASTGPSGDTGELFF
TRBJ1-3 | . | . | TRBV9 | TGTGCCAGCACTGACAGGCCCGGAAACACCATATATTTT | CASTDRPGNTIYF
TRBJ2-3 | . | TRBD2 | TRBV5-1 | TGCGCCAGCAGCTTAATGCCTACTAGCGGGTCGACAGATACGCAGTATTTT | CASSLMPTSGSTDTQYF
TRBJ2-7 | . | TRBD1 | TRBV5-1 | TGCGCCAGCAGCTTCCAAGGGACAGGGGGCGAGCAGTACTTC | CASSFQGTGGEQYF
TRBJ1-2 | . | . | TRBV28 | TGTGCCAGCAGACCACCCCTCGACAGGAATGGCTACACCTTC | CASRPPLDRNGYTF
TRBJ1-5 | . | . | TRBV5-5 | TGTGCCAGCAGACCGACAGGAAAAAGCAATCAGCCCCAGCATTTT | CASRPTGKSNQPQHF
TRBJ1-1 | . | . | TRBV5-4 | TGTGCCAGCAGCTTGGCCAGGGCTGGCACTGAAGCTTTCTTT | CASSLARAGTEAFF
TRBJ1-5 | . | TRBD1 | TRBV7-2 | TGTGCCAGCAGCCAGGGACAGCAAAATCAGCCCCAGCATTTT | CASSQGQQNQPQHF
TRBJ1-3 | . | TRBD1 | TRBV6-1 | TGTGCCAGCAGTGAACAGGGGGCTGGAAACACCATATATTTT | CASSEQGAGNTIYF
TRBJ1-1 | . | . | TRBV3-1/TRBV3-2 | TGTGCCAGCAGCCAAGTAGCAGGGCGCGGCACTGAAGCTTTCTTT | CASSQVAGRGTEAFF
TRBJ1-2 | . | . | TRBV2 | TGTGCCAGCAGTATACAGCCTAAACCCCCTTCTAACTATGGCTACACCTTC | CASSIQPKPPSNYGYTF
TRBJ2-1 | . | . | TRBV29-1 | TGCAGCGCTGACGGGGGAAGGTACAATGAGCAGTTCTTC | CSADGGRYNEQFF